This T cell receptor (beta chain) was sequenced in a study of read filtering for tumor transcriptome and immune sequencing. Findings and caveats of the study: IR-seq and RNA-seq agreed better without single-read clonotypes.

From around 0.4 ug of RNA, a library with molecular barcoded alpha/delta and beta/gamma adaptors was made. TCRdb analysed the reads with MiXCR anew, one entry per CDR3 protein. The table has 100,000 to 150,000 distinct CDR3 sequences, 10% to 15% seen once; the top ten hold about 11%. Germline CDR1 is SGHDN and CDR2 is FVKESK. Trimming removed 6 bases at V and 0 bases at J, with 25 bases between. CDR3 length equals 19 residues. This clonotype was seen ten or more times. The target antigen is unknown. The receptor comes from a donor aged 40 or over with multiple myeloma. This chain joins TRBV14 and TRBJ2-3, with D maybe TRBD2 (6 bases). The material sequenced was a population of CD138-negative cells sorted from bone marrow. CDR3 coding DNA: TGTGCCAGCAGTCGGGGGTCGGCCTTTCTTAAGGATAGCACAGATACGCAGTATTTT. This codes for CASSRGSAFLKDSTDTQYF.